The 10 T cell receptor beta chains presented below share a single source sample, sequenced in a study of CD8 T cells in ankylosing spondylitis. TCRdb ran MiXCR on the 5' RACE reads and lists one entry per CDR3 protein. The profile shows under 200,000 distinct CDR3 sequences, around a tenth of them singletons. What was sequenced was blood, either unsorted or a sorted T cell fraction (not recorded which). These TCRs come from a male donor with ankylosing spondylitis or in good health (not recorded which).

V is TRBV5-1 and J is TRBJ2-4; TRBD2 might be the D (6 bases). Germline loops: CDR1 SGHRS, CDR2 YFSETQ. With 3 bases removed from V and 0 bases from J, the gap between germline ends came to 13 bases. This CDR3 has 16 residues. The CDR3 DNA follows: TGCGCCAGCAGCTCTGGGACTTTACCAGCCAAAAACATTCAGTACTTC. This gives the protein CASSSGTLPAKNIQYF.

This clonotype was counted ten times or more. CDR3 sequence reads: CASSQDEGFSPPRQFF. The CDR3 bases are TGTGCCAGCAGCCAAGACGAGGGGTTCAGCCCACCACGGCAGTTCTTC. The V gene is TRBV3-1, the J gene TRBJ2-1; D may be TRBD1 or TRBD2 (5 bases each). Trimming removed 0 bases at V and 12 bases at J, with 21 bases between. CDR1 and CDR2 from the germline V gene are LGHDT and YNNKEL (reference sequence). The CDR3 is 16 residues long.

This clonotype was seen many times. The chain couples TRBV30 to TRBJ1-2, with D perhaps matching TRBD1 (6 bases). CDR1 and CDR2 from the germline V gene are GTSNPN and SVGIG (reference sequence). CDR3 length: 14 amino acids. Deletions cut 1 base from V and 6 bases from J, with 15 bases between. CDR3 coding DNA: TGTGCCTGGAGTGATCGACAGGCGGGCCATGGCTACACCTTC. This codes for CAWSDRQAGHGYTF.

This clonotype was recorded a few times. The chain uses TRBV11-1 and TRBJ2-1, with D possibly being TRBD1 (5 bases). This CDR3 spans 14 amino acids. Between the trimmed V and J ends, which lost 3 bases and 6 bases, there was a span of 12 bases. The germline gives CDR1 SGHAT, CDR2 FQDESV (reference sequence). The CDR3 here is CASSFAGSRNEQFF. The CDR3 region has the DNA TGTGCCAGCAGCTTCGCAGGGTCCCGCAATGAGCAGTTCTTC.

This clonotype was detected many times. The chain carries TRBV6-1 and TRBJ1-2; D is possibly TRBD1 (6 bases). This CDR3 spans 14 amino acids. Germline CDR1 MNHNS, CDR2 SASEGT. V was trimmed by 6 bases and J by 1 base, leaving 12 bases between them. This CDR3 reads CASSQTGINYGYTF. The CDR3 nucleotides are TGTGCCAGCAGCCAAACAGGGATTAACTATGGCTACACCTTC.

This clonotype was counted only a few times. V usage is TRBV24-1 and J usage is TRBJ2-2; D not certain. The CDR3 loop spans 13 amino acids. Germline CDR1 KGHDR, CDR2 SFDVKD. Trimming cost V 3 bases and J 3 bases, with 4 bases left between them. Here the CDR3 DNA reads TGTGCCACCAGTGATACCCACACCGGGGAGCTGTTTTTT. Translation gives CATSDTHTGELFF.

This clonotype was found a few times. The chain combines TRBV12-3 or TRBV12-4 with TRBJ2-2; D is perhaps TRBD2 (5 bases). This CDR3 has 14 amino acids. V was shortened by 6 bases and J by 6 bases, with 14 bases between the two germline ends. This CDR3 is CASSNKEGSGELFF. CDR3 in DNA: TGTGCCAGCAGCAATAAAGAGGGCTCCGGGGAGCTGTTTTTT.

This clonotype has at least ten counts. The chain combines TRBV2 with TRBJ2-1; 7 bases agree with TRBD2. Germline V lookup: CDR1 SNHLY, CDR2 FYNNEI. J gave up 4 bases and V 3 bases, and 9 bases lay outside the gene matches. This CDR3 comprises 16 residues. As DNA, the CDR3 is TGTGCCAGCAGTGAGACGGGACTAAGACGTTACAATGAGCAGTTCTTC. Amino acids: CASSETGLRRYNEQFF.

This clonotype showed up many times. The CDR3 region has the DNA TGTGCCATCAGTGAAGGGGGAGGGATTAGCACAGATACGCAGTATTTT. Protein sequence: CAISEGGGISTDTQYF. The gene calls are TRBV10-3 and TRBJ2-3; tentatively, D is TRBD2 (7 bases). CDR3 length: 16 amino acids. The V end lost 3 bases, the J end lost 0 bases, and 13 bases lay between the germline ends. Germline V gene lookup returns CDR1 ENHRY and CDR2 SYGVKD.

This clonotype was found many times. The chain uses TRBV12-3 or TRBV12-4 and TRBJ2-7; no firm D call. Trimming cost V 5 bases and J 5 bases, with 16 bases left between them. The CDR3 consists of 14 residues. CDR3 loop: CASSLGPKLDEQYF. CDR3 DNA sequence: TGTGCCAGCAGTCTAGGTCCCAAACTTGACGAGCAGTACTTC.